Listed below are T cell receptor beta chains from one sample, sequenced in a study of cytomegalovirus exposure and HLA in healthy donors. Libraries were prepared by immunoSEQ multiplex PCR; TCRdb keeps only in-frame clonotypes and omits some of them. Found here are some 120,000 clones, about 8.5% of them singletons; the top ten hold 4.5% to 7%. The sequencing input was PBMCs. All receptors come from a man in his forties in good health and CMV-seronegative. The CDR3 runs from the conserved cysteine through the conserved F or W. D genes are given only for firm matches. Size values are once, few and many counts, or a class for expanded clones, and some rows have none.

J gene | clone size | V gene | D gene | CDR3 protein | CDR3 DNA
TRBJ2-3 | few | TRBV6-5 | TRBD1 | CASRRQGAADTQYF | TGTGCCAGCAGACGGCAGGGGGCGGCAGATACGCAGTATTTT
TRBJ1-2 | - | TRBV28 | - | CASSTGGSLYGYTF | TGTGCCAGCAGTACCGGGGGTTCACTCTATGGCTACACCTTC
TRBJ2-5 | - | TRBV6-1 | - | CASNLDRWETQYF | TGTGCCAGCAACCTGGACAGATGGGAGACCCAGTACTTC
TRBJ2-5 | - | TRBV2 | - | CASRTALQTQYF | TGTGCCAGCAGGACAGCTCTACAGACCCAGTACTTC
TRBJ2-2 | - | TRBV5-6 | - | CASSYSEEGYPTGELFF | TGTGCCAGCAGCTACTCCGAGGAGGGATACCCCACCGGGGAGCTGTTTTTT
TRBJ2-1 | - | TRBV4-2 | TRBD2 | CASSQDRRLAGGQSSYNEQFF | TGTGCCAGCAGCCAAGACCGTCGGCTAGCGGGGGGCCAGAGCTCCTACAATGAGCAGTTCTTC
TRBJ2-5 | - | TRBV18 | - | CASSSGDPYQETQYF | TGTGCCAGCTCCTCAGGGGACCCTTACCAAGAGACCCAGTACTTC
TRBJ1-2 | - | TRBV14 | - | CASSPDRSYGYTF | TGTGCCAGCAGCCCCGACAGGTCCTATGGCTACACCTTC
TRBJ1-2 | - | TRBV5-1 | - | CASSLGAGGGYTF | TGCGCCAGCAGCTTGGGGGCGGGGGGGGGCTACACCTTC
TRBJ2-7 | - | TRBV7-8 | TRBD1 | CASSLGTGSAYEQYF | TGTGCCAGCAGCTTAGGGACAGGGAGCGCCTACGAGCAGTACTTC
TRBJ2-7 | - | TRBV5-1 | TRBD1 | CATRLGQGDGEQYF | TGCGCCACCCGTTTGGGACAGGGTGATGGCGAGCAGTACTTC
TRBJ2-1 | - | TRBV7-9 | - | CASSLGAGAYNEQFF | TGTGCCAGCAGCTTAGGTGCCGGGGCCTACAATGAGCAGTTCTTC
TRBJ2-1 | few | TRBV6-5 | TRBD1 | CASRGQFNEQFF | TGTGCCAGCAGGGGACAGTTCAATGAGCAGTTCTTC
TRBJ2-1 | - | TRBV4-2 | TRBD1 | CASSQGLLQGMGYNEQFF | TGTGCCAGCAGCCAAGGCCTACTACAGGGGATGGGTTACAATGAGCAGTTCTTC
TRBJ1-1 | - | TRBV10-3 | - | CAISTTPDRNTEAFF | TGTGCCATCTCTACTACCCCGGACAGAAACACTGAAGCTTTCTTT
TRBJ2-1 | - | TRBV5-1 | - | CASSLAGAGGLNEQFF | TGCGCCAGCAGCTTGGCAGGCGCAGGGGGACTCAATGAGCAGTTCTTC
TRBJ1-1 | - | TRBV6-5 | TRBD1 | CASSGQGHTEAFF | TGTGCCAGCAGTGGACAGGGACACACTGAAGCTTTCTTT
TRBJ1-1 | few | TRBV28 | - | CASSSGHIEAFF | TGTGCCAGCAGTTCGGGACACATTGAAGCTTTCTTT
TRBJ1-5 | - | TRBV6-5 | TRBD1 | CASRPSGGDQPQHF | TGTGCCAGCAGGCCCTCAGGGGGCGATCAGCCCCAGCATTTT
TRBJ2-5 | few | TRBV29-1 | - | CSVDLGGLQETQYF | TGCAGCGTTGATTTGGGGGGACTTCAAGAGACCCAGTACTTC
TRBJ2-1 | - | TRBV27 | TRBD2 | CASSIMTSGGEQFF | TGTGCCAGCAGTATCATGACTAGCGGGGGGGAGCAGTTCTTC
TRBJ2-7 | - | TRBV9 | - | CASSVAPAYEQYF | TGTGCCAGCAGCGTAGCCCCCGCCTACGAGCAGTACTTC
TRBJ2-3 | few | TRBV6-5 | TRBD1 | CASRGQISTDTQYF | TGTGCCAGCAGGGGACAGATTAGCACAGATACGCAGTATTTT
TRBJ2-7 | few | TRBV4-2 | TRBD2 | CASSQFPLAGGNEQYF | TGTGCCAGCAGCCAATTCCCCCTAGCGGGGGGCAACGAGCAGTACTTC
TRBJ2-4 | few | TRBV5-1 | - | CASSLQGADIQYF | TGCGCCAGCAGCTTGCAAGGGGCGGACATTCAGTACTTC
TRBJ2-7 | - | TRBV28 | TRBD1 | CASSPPGTAASYEQYF | TGTGCCAGCAGTCCGCCGGGGACAGCTGCCTCCTACGAGCAGTACTTC
TRBJ2-2 | - | TRBV19 | - | CASNSGSGELFF | TGTGCCAGTAACTCAGGGTCCGGGGAGCTGTTTTTT
TRBJ1-5 | few | TRBV6-6 | - | CASSPGGGWAQHF | TGTGCCAGCAGCCCCGGTGGGGGCTGGGCCCAGCATTTT
TRBJ1-1 | few | TRBV5-1 | - | CASSPRGNTEAFF | TGCGCCAGCAGCCCAAGGGGGAACACTGAAGCTTTCTTT
TRBJ2-2 | - | TRBV6-1 | - | CASKSGAGELFF | TGTGCCAGCAAATCAGGGGCCGGGGAGCTGTTTTTT
TRBJ1-2 | - | TRBV19 | - | CASSIEPGNNYGYTF | TGTGCCAGTAGTATAGAACCAGGGAACAACTATGGCTACACCTTC
TRBJ1-1 | few | TRBV7-9 | TRBD1 | CASRLAGGRGYTEAFF | TGTGCCAGCAGGCTAGCAGGGGGCAGGGGGTATACTGAAGCTTTCTTT
TRBJ2-7 | - | TRBV12-5 | TRBD1 | CASHTGTADYEQYF | TGTGCTAGCCACACCGGGACAGCCGACTACGAGCAGTACTTC
TRBJ2-6 | - | TRBV10-3 | - | CAIRPGGAGVSGANVLTF | TGTGCCATCAGGCCAGGGGGAGCGGGAGTCTCTGGGGCCAACGTCCTGACTTTC
TRBJ1-3 | - | TRBV7-2 | - | CASSLNPAGSGNTIYF | TGTGCCAGCAGCTTAAACCCCGCGGGATCCGGAAACACCATATATTTT
TRBJ2-3 | few | TRBV11-2 | - | CASSSIYTQYF | TGTGCCAGCAGCTCCATTTATACGCAGTATTTT
TRBJ2-7 | few | TRBV7-7 | TRBD1 | CASSLLQGPSYEQYF | TGTGCCAGCAGCCTACTACAGGGGCCCTCCTACGAGCAGTACTTC
TRBJ2-3 | few | TRBV19 | TRBD1 | CASSSRQGEHHTQYF | TGTGCCAGTAGTTCCCGACAGGGGGAACATCATACGCAGTATTTT
TRBJ2-7 | - | TRBV4-2 | TRBD1 | CASSREDRDSYEQYF | TGTGCCAGCAGCCGGGAAGACAGGGACTCCTACGAGCAGTACTTC
TRBJ1-2 | - | TRBV28 | - | CASSLSGGNYGYTF | TGTGCCAGCAGTTTATCTGGCGGGAACTATGGCTACACCTTC
TRBJ1-1 | - | TRBV6-5 | - | CASSPGTRRTEAFF | TGTGCCAGCAGCCCCGGGACAAGGCGAACTGAAGCTTTCTTT
TRBJ2-2 | - | TRBV4-2 | - | CASSQFGQMNTGELFF | TGTGCCAGCAGCCAATTCGGACAGATGAACACCGGGGAGCTGTTTTTT
TRBJ2-3 | - | TRBV4-2 | TRBD2 | CASSQDRTGEGTDTQYF | TGTGCCAGCAGCCAAGATAGGACGGGGGAGGGGACAGATACGCAGTATTTT
TRBJ2-2 | - | TRBV6-5 | - | CASRAGHVTGELFF | TGTGCCAGCAGAGCCGGACACGTCACCGGGGAGCTGTTTTTT
TRBJ2-3 | few | TRBV9 | - | CAHREGGRDTQYF | TGTGCCCACAGGGAGGGGGGCAGAGATACGCAGTATTTT
TRBJ2-7 | - | TRBV27 | - | CASKVGGDSYEQYF | TGTGCCAGCAAAGTGGGGGGAGACTCCTACGAGCAGTACTTC